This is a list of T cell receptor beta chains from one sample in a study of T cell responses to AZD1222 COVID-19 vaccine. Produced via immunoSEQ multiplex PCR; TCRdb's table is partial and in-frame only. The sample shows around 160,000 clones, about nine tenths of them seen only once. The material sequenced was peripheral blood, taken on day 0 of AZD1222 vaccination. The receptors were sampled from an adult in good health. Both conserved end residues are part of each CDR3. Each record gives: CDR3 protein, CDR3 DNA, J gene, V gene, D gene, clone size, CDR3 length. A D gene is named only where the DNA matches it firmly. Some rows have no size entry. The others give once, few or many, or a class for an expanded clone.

cdr3_aa: CASSYALPGNEQFF
cdr3_nt: TGTGCCAGCAGTTACGCACTCCCGGGCAATGAGCAGTTCTTC
j_call: TRBJ2-1
v_call: TRBV6-6
d_call: NA
clone_size: NA
cdr3_length: 14

cdr3_aa: CASSLGERSTGELFF
cdr3_nt: TGTGCCAGCAGCTTAGGAGAAAGATCCACCGGGGAGCTGTTTTTT
j_call: TRBJ2-2
v_call: TRBV11-2
d_call: NA
clone_size: NA
cdr3_length: 15

cdr3_aa: CASSQGVFLEGYTF
cdr3_nt: TGTGCCAGCAGCCAAGGGGTTTTCCTAGAGGGCTACACCTTC
j_call: TRBJ1-2
v_call: TRBV4-2
d_call: NA
clone_size: NA
cdr3_length: 14

cdr3_aa: CASSLLMQFNTEAFF
cdr3_nt: TGTGCCAGCAGCTTACTGATGCAGTTTAACACTGAAGCTTTCTTT
j_call: TRBJ1-1
v_call: TRBV7-8
d_call: NA
clone_size: NA
cdr3_length: 15

cdr3_aa: CASSQDGQGSYEQYF
cdr3_nt: TGCGCCAGCAGCCAAGATGGTCAGGGATCCTACGAGCAGTACTTC
j_call: TRBJ2-7
v_call: TRBV4-3
d_call: NA
clone_size: NA
cdr3_length: 15

cdr3_aa: CATSRRTELGGYTF
cdr3_nt: TGTGCCACCAGCAGAAGAACAGAGCTAGGGGGCTACACCTTC
j_call: TRBJ1-2
v_call: TRBV15
d_call: NA
clone_size: NA
cdr3_length: 14

cdr3_aa: CASSLKGDWLRYF
cdr3_nt: TGTGCCAGCAGCTTGAAAGGAGACTGGTTGCGGTACTTC
j_call: TRBJ2-5
v_call: TRBV5-5
d_call: NA
clone_size: once
cdr3_length: 13

cdr3_aa: CASSTGTYNSPLHF
cdr3_nt: TGTGCCAGCAGCACAGGGACCTATAATTCACCCCTCCACTTT
j_call: TRBJ1-6
v_call: TRBV3-1/TRBV3-2
d_call: NA
clone_size: NA
cdr3_length: 14

cdr3_aa: CASSEEKVRAFF
cdr3_nt: TGTGCCAGCAGTGAAGAGAAAGTGAGAGCTTTCTTT
j_call: TRBJ1-1
v_call: TRBV6-1
d_call: NA
clone_size: NA
cdr3_length: 12

cdr3_aa: CASSQTTDTQYF
cdr3_nt: TGTGCCAGCAGCCAAACAACAGATACGCAGTATTTT
j_call: TRBJ2-3
v_call: TRBV7-9
d_call: NA
clone_size: NA
cdr3_length: 12

cdr3_aa: CATSRDRGNTIYF
cdr3_nt: TGTGCCACCAGCAGAGATAGAGGAAACACCATATATTTT
j_call: TRBJ1-3
v_call: TRBV15
d_call: NA
clone_size: NA
cdr3_length: 13

cdr3_aa: CASSRQGDYGYTF
cdr3_nt: TGTGCCAGCAGCAGACAGGGTGACTATGGCTACACCTTC
j_call: TRBJ1-2
v_call: TRBV6-5
d_call: TRBD1
clone_size: NA
cdr3_length: 13

cdr3_aa: CASSRGGLAVTDTQYF
cdr3_nt: TGTGCCAGTAGCCGGGGGGGACTAGCGGTCACAGATACGCAGTATTTT
j_call: TRBJ2-3
v_call: TRBV19
d_call: TRBD2
clone_size: NA
cdr3_length: 16

cdr3_aa: CASSSTGQGHTEAFF
cdr3_nt: TGTGCCAGCAGTTCTACTGGACAGGGCCACACTGAAGCTTTCTTT
j_call: TRBJ1-1
v_call: TRBV6-5
d_call: TRBD1
clone_size: NA
cdr3_length: 15

cdr3_aa: CAWRRENTEAFF
cdr3_nt: TGTGCCTGGAGGAGGGAGAACACTGAAGCTTTCTTT
j_call: TRBJ1-1
v_call: TRBV30
d_call: NA
clone_size: NA
cdr3_length: 12

cdr3_aa: CASSYPLEGETFF
cdr3_nt: TGTGCCAGCAGTTACCCACTCGAGGGGGAGACTTTCTTT
j_call: TRBJ1-1
v_call: TRBV6-5
d_call: NA
clone_size: NA
cdr3_length: 13

cdr3_aa: CASCPTGGRSPLHF
cdr3_nt: TGTGCCTCTTGCCCGACAGGGGGCCGATCACCCCTCCACTTT
j_call: TRBJ1-6
v_call: TRBV30
d_call: TRBD1
clone_size: NA
cdr3_length: 14

cdr3_aa: CASSFKGGTGGAGANVLTF
cdr3_nt: TGTGCCAGCAGCTTTAAGGGTGGGACAGGGGGTGCTGGGGCCAACGTCCTGACTTTC
j_call: TRBJ2-6
v_call: TRBV7-2
d_call: TRBD1
clone_size: NA
cdr3_length: 19

cdr3_aa: CATSRDRQGQETQYF
cdr3_nt: TGTGCCACCAGCAGAGATCGGCAGGGTCAAGAGACCCAGTACTTC
j_call: TRBJ2-5
v_call: TRBV15
d_call: NA
clone_size: NA
cdr3_length: 15

cdr3_aa: CATRVDWNTEAFF
cdr3_nt: TGTGCCACCAGGGTGGACTGGAACACTGAAGCTTTCTTT
j_call: TRBJ1-1
v_call: TRBV18
d_call: NA
clone_size: NA
cdr3_length: 13

cdr3_aa: CAISAVRPTGDTEAFF
cdr3_nt: TGTGCCATCAGTGCGGTTCGACCCACCGGGGACACTGAAGCTTTCTTT
j_call: TRBJ1-1
v_call: TRBV10-3
d_call: NA
clone_size: NA
cdr3_length: 16

cdr3_aa: CASASPVSESSNQPQHF
cdr3_nt: TGTGCCAGTGCCTCCCCGGTCTCCGAGAGTAGCAATCAGCCCCAGCATTTT
j_call: TRBJ1-5
v_call: TRBV19
d_call: NA
clone_size: NA
cdr3_length: 17

cdr3_aa: CASGVGTGKQFF
cdr3_nt: TGTGCTAGTGGTGTTGGGACAGGAAAACAGTTCTTC
j_call: TRBJ2-1
v_call: TRBV12-5
d_call: TRBD1
clone_size: NA
cdr3_length: 12

cdr3_aa: CASSLGGSTKNIQYF
cdr3_nt: TGTGCCAGCAGCTTGGGGGGTTCTACCAAAAACATTCAGTACTTC
j_call: TRBJ2-4
v_call: TRBV5-6
d_call: NA
clone_size: NA
cdr3_length: 15

cdr3_aa: CASSWGQGGNTIYF
cdr3_nt: TGCGCCAGCAGCTGGGGACAGGGGGGAAACACCATATATTTT
j_call: TRBJ1-3
v_call: TRBV5-1
d_call: TRBD1
clone_size: NA
cdr3_length: 14

cdr3_aa: CASSPGGNVHEQYF
cdr3_nt: TGTGCCAGCAGCCCTGGAGGGAATGTCCACGAGCAGTACTTC
j_call: TRBJ2-7
v_call: TRBV7-3
d_call: NA
clone_size: NA
cdr3_length: 14

cdr3_aa: CASGQGVTSEQYF
cdr3_nt: TGTGCCAGTGGACAGGGGGTGACGAGCGAGCAGTACTTC
j_call: TRBJ2-7
v_call: TRBV19
d_call: TRBD1
clone_size: NA
cdr3_length: 13

cdr3_aa: CAISEASTVNGNTIYF
cdr3_nt: TGTGCCATCAGTGAGGCTTCGACAGTTAATGGAAACACCATATATTTT
j_call: TRBJ1-3
v_call: TRBV10-3
d_call: NA
clone_size: once
cdr3_length: 16

cdr3_aa: CASSYPIETQYF
cdr3_nt: TGTGCCAGCAGTTATCCGATAGAGACCCAGTACTTC
j_call: TRBJ2-5
v_call: TRBV6-2/TRBV6-3
d_call: NA
clone_size: NA
cdr3_length: 12

cdr3_aa: CASSLGGGGRYGYTF
cdr3_nt: TGCGCCAGCAGCTTGGGAGGAGGGGGTCGGTATGGCTACACCTTC
j_call: TRBJ1-2
v_call: TRBV5-1
d_call: NA
clone_size: NA
cdr3_length: 15

cdr3_aa: CASSLEGNRGTEAFF
cdr3_nt: TGTGCCAGCAGCTTGGAAGGCAACCGGGGCACTGAAGCTTTCTTT
j_call: TRBJ1-1
v_call: TRBV5-4
d_call: NA
clone_size: NA
cdr3_length: 15

cdr3_aa: CASSLERIITDTQYF
cdr3_nt: TGTGCCAGCAGCTTAGAACGGATTATCACAGATACGCAGTATTTT
j_call: TRBJ2-3
v_call: TRBV7-2
d_call: NA
clone_size: NA
cdr3_length: 15

cdr3_aa: CASSYGYEQYF
cdr3_nt: TGTGCCAGCAGTTACGGATACGAGCAGTACTTC
j_call: TRBJ2-7
v_call: TRBV12-3/TRBV12-4
d_call: NA
clone_size: NA
cdr3_length: 11

cdr3_aa: CASSLQGTGTEAFF
cdr3_nt: TGTGCCAGCAGTTTACAGGGGACGGGTACTGAAGCTTTCTTT
j_call: TRBJ1-1
v_call: TRBV28
d_call: NA
clone_size: NA
cdr3_length: 14

cdr3_aa: CASSQGDSGTLEFF
cdr3_nt: TGTGCCAGCAGCCAGGGGGATTCCGGGACATTGGAGTTCTTC
j_call: TRBJ2-1
v_call: TRBV3-1/TRBV3-2
d_call: NA
clone_size: NA
cdr3_length: 14

cdr3_aa: CASSLGAGTGDQPQHF
cdr3_nt: TGTGCCAGCAGCTTAGGCGCCGGGACAGGGGATCAGCCCCAGCATTTT
j_call: TRBJ1-5
v_call: TRBV11-2
d_call: TRBD1
clone_size: NA
cdr3_length: 16

cdr3_aa: CASSLGGLNHEQYF
cdr3_nt: TGTGCCAGCAGCTTGGGGGGGCTGAACCACGAGCAGTACTTC
j_call: TRBJ2-7
v_call: TRBV5-8
d_call: NA
clone_size: NA
cdr3_length: 14

cdr3_aa: CAWSPGGGLRQPQHF
cdr3_nt: TGTGCCTGGAGCCCCGGAGGGGGATTAAGGCAGCCCCAGCATTTT
j_call: TRBJ1-5
v_call: TRBV30
d_call: NA
clone_size: NA
cdr3_length: 15